This TCR beta chain was documented in a study of shared clonotypes between healthy human individuals. The wider study: There were three CD4 naive, three CD4 memory, two CD8 naive and one CD8 memory plates per donor. Findings and caveats of the study: A handful of donors shared approximately 5% of their naive CD4 clonotypes. Naive subsets typically showed greater estimated richness than memory subsets.

In the case of this clone: Antigen specificity is unknown.

Naivety among CD8 cells was defined by CD45RO negativity and positive CCR7 selection, thereby excluding terminally differentiated effector memory CD45RA+ cells. Caucasian adults living in Nashville, Tennessee, provided all samples. The J segment lost 7 bases and the V segment lost 8 bases, leaving 8 bases of the junction unmatched. The CDR3 spans 13 residues. The germline V gene encodes CDR1 MDHEN and CDR2 SYDVKM. Repertoires were generated with immunoSEQ multiplex PCR, while TCRdb's copy carries only in-frame clones and drops some. The sample consists of fewer than 700,000 clones, approximately 95% of them appearing once.

This clonotype was sampled from a young woman in good health. The chain links TRBV28 to TRBJ1-5, with 7 bases that match TRBD1. What was sequenced was naive CD8+ T cells sorted from blood. The CDR3 loop is CASDNRGDQPQHF. CDR3 coding DNA: TGTGCCAGCGATAACAGGGGCGACCAGCCCCAGCATTTT. Complete variable domain (other parts from reference TRBV28 and TRBJ1-5): DVKVTQSSRYLVKRTGEKVFLECVQDMDHENMFWYRQDPGLGLRLIYFSYDVKMKEKGDIPEGYSVSREKKERFSLILESASTNQTSMYLCASDNRGDQPQHFGDGTRLSIL.